Below, one TCR beta chain is given with its context. This specimen comes from a study of immune cell composition in non-small cell lung cancer. The repertoire was sequenced with immunoSEQ multiplex PCR; TCRdb's copy has only in-frame clones and lacks some. The table has almost 3,000 clones, over 75% seen once. Germline CDR1 reads SNHLY; CDR2 reads FYNNEI. The ends were cut back, 1 base at V and 2 bases at J, with 3 bases in the middle. The length of the CDR3 is 12 residues. In addition, the sample was reused for a study of CD4 T cells in lung cancer. From that report: Most patients were former smokers with adenocarcinoma or squamous histology.

This chain links TRBV2 with TRBJ2-7; D remains unclear. Source material: lung tumor tissue. The clonotype comes from a human donor with non-small cell lung cancer. This CDR3 reads CASSEGAYEQYF. As DNA, the CDR3 is TGTGCCAGCAGTGAAGGCGCCTACGAGCAGTACTTC.